What follows describes a single T cell receptor (beta chain). Its antigen is currently unknown. This specimen belongs to a study of T cell repertoires in cytomegalovirus infection. Findings and caveats of the study: Ex vivo, HLA-C-restricted CMV-specific TCR beta clonotypes prevailed over the rest of the response. Carriers of CMV plus the relevant HLA were identified by cumulative public TCR beta family frequency.

V gave up 5 bases and J gave up 4 bases; unmatched junction bases: 12. The CDR3 has 16 amino acids. CDR1 is MDHEN and CDR2 is SYDVKM in the germline V gene. Each CDR3 protein gets one entry after TCRdb re-called the reads with MiXCR. The sample comprises roughly 120,000 distinct CDR3 sequences, around 32% of which are singletons, and about 53% rests with the top ten. The sequence was obtained from a human donor in good health (CMV status not recorded). Some clones in this sample may be carry-over from other donors' samples. Sample: CD8+ T cells from cultured PBMCs, taken from culture after CMV antigen stimulation. V is TRBV28 and J is TRBJ1-2; 8 bases agree with TRBD1. The CDR3 nucleotides are TGTGCCAGCAGTCCTAAACTCAGGGGGCGAGGCTATGGCTACACCTTC. This encodes CASSPKLRGRGYGYTF.